This T cell receptor beta chain emerged from a study of cytomegalovirus exposure and HLA in healthy donors. Study-level findings and limits: Later analysis indicated greater clonal expansion among HLA-associated TCR beta chains than among equally common other chains. The study recorded 150 to 200 TCR beta chains that were cytomegalovirus-associated. Later work found that TCR association rates differed between HLA loci; DRB1 had the most and HLA-C the fewest.

The length of the CDR3 is 14 residues. The V and J ends lost 10 bases and 6 bases, in that order; junction bases with no gene match: 13. Germline V gives CDR1 SEHNR, CDR2 FQNEAQ (reference sequence). Donors showed nominal health when sampled, although they likely had unrecorded immune exposures. About this clone itself: Antigen unknown.

In the PCR, 60 Vbeta and 13 Jbeta primers were used. Measured with immunoSEQ multiplex PCR; TCRdb has only the in-frame clones, and not every one. Altogether more than 20,000 clones are present, 55% to 75% being singletons, with the ten largest covering 4% to 5.5%. The origin of this receptor is a woman in her forties or fifties in good health and CMV-seronegative. Material for sequencing was PBMCs. V gene TRBV7-9 combines with J gene TRBJ2-7, with 9 bases matching TRBD2. The CDR3 here is CAIRGASGTSEQYF. CDR3 DNA sequence: TGTGCCATCCGGGGGGCTAGCGGGACTTCCGAGCAGTACTTC.